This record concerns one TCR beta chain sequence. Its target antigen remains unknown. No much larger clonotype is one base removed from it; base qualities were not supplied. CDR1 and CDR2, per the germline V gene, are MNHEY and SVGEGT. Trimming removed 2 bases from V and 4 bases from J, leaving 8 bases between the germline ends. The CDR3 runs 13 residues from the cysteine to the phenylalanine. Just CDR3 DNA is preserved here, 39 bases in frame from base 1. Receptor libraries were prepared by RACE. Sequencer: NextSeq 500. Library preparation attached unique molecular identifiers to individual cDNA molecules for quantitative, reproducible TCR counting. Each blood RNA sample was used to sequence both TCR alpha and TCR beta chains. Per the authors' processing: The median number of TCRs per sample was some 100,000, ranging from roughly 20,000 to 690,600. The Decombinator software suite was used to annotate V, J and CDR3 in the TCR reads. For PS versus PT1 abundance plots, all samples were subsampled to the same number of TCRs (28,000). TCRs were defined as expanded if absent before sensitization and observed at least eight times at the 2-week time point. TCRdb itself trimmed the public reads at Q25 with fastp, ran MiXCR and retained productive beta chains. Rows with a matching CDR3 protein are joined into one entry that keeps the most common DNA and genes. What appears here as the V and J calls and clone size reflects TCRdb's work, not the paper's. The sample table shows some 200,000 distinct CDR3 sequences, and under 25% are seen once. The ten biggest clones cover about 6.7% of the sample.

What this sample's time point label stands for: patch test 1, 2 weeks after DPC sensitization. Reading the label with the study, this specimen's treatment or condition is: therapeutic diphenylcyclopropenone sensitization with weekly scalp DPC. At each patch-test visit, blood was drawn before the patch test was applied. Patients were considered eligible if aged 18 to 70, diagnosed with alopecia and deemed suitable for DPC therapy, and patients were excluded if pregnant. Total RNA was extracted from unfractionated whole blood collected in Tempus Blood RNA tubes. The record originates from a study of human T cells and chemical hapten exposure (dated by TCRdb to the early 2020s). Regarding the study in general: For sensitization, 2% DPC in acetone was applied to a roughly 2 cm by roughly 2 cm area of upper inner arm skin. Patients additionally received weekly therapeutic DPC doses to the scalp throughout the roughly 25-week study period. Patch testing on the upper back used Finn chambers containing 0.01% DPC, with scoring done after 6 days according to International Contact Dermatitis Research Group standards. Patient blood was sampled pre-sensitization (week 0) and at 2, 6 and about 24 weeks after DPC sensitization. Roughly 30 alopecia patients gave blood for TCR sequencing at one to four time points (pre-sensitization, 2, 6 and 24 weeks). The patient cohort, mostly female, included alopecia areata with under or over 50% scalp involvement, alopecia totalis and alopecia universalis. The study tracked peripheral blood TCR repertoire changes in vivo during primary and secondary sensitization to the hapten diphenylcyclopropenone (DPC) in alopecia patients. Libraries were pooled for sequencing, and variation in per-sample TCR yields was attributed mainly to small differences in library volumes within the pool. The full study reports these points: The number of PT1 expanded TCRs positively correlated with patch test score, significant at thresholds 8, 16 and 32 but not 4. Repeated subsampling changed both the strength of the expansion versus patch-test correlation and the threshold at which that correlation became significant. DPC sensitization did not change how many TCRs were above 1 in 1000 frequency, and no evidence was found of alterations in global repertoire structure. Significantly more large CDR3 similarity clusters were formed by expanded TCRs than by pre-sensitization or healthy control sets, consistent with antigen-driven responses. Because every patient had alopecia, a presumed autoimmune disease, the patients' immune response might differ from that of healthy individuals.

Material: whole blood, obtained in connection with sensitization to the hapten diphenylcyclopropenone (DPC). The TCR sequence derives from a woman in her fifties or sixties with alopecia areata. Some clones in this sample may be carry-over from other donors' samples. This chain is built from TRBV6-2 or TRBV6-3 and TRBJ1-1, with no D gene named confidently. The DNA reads TGTGCCAGCAGTTACGACCATATCACTGAAGCTTTCTTT. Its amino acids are CASSYDHITEAFF.